Below are 29 T cell receptor beta chains sequenced from a single sample in a study of tumor-infiltrating lymphocytes in oesophageal squamous cell carcinoma. TCRdb reprocessed the PCR reads via MiXCR and lists one record per CDR3 protein. Of about 21,000 distinct CDR3 sequences detected, 30% to 40% appear once; the ten largest clones hold around two fifths. Sequences were obtained from esophageal tumor tissue. The receptors here all came from a male donor with esophageal squamous cell carcinoma.

Turning to this clonotype: The junction does not match germline at one end; this may be a read error. V gene TRBV6-2 or TRBV6-3 combines with J gene TRBJ1-4; D remains ambiguous. In germline, CDR1 is MNHEY, CDR2 SVGEGT. The CDR3 has 8 amino acids. The CDR3 is CASSDATF. The CDR3 bases are TGTGCCAGCAGTGATGCGACTTTT.

The V gene is TRBV20-1, the J gene TRBJ2-3; tentatively, D is TRBD2 (5 bases). Germline V lookup: CDR1 DFQATT, CDR2 SNEGSKA (reference sequence). V was clipped by 7 bases and J by 5 bases, with 13 bases between them. CDR3 size: 12 residues. In nucleotides, the CDR3 is TGCAGTGGGACCGCGGCGGGAGATACGCAGTATTTT. It specifies CSGTAAGDTQYF.

In its sample, this clonotype ranks as medium-sized (0.01 to 0.1%). The chain has TRBV7-6 and TRBJ2-5; the D call may be TRBD1 or TRBD2 (5 bases each). Trimming left V 3 bases short and J 2 bases short, with 10 bases between. CDR3 length: 14 residues. In germline, CDR1 is SGHVS, CDR2 FNYEAQ. CDR3 in amino acids: CASSFGAIQETQYF. CDR3 DNA: TGTGCCAGCAGCTTCGGGGCCATACAAGAGACCCAGTACTTC.

This clonotype was counted a few times. The rearrangement uses TRBV7-2 and TRBJ2-1; 12 bases fit TRBD2. The V segment lost 5 bases and the J segment 0 bases; nucleotides outside the gene matches: 8. The CDR3 consists of 18 residues. Per the germline V gene, CDR1 is SGHTA and CDR2 is FQGNSA. The DNA for the CDR3 is TGTGCCAGCAGCCTATATCGGACTAGCGGGGCCTCCTACAATGAGCAGTTCTTC. Encoded protein: CASSLYRTSGASYNEQFF.

Only a few counts were recorded for this clonotype. The CDR3 end shows no conserved phenylalanine or tryptophan, and so a read error is likely. The DNA is left out, because the CDR3 cannot be placed on it with certainty; the CDR3 is given as TCRdb lists it. The rearrangement joins TRBV6-8 to TRBJ2-5; TRBD1, as called in the table, went unchecked against the DNA. Germline V gives CDR1 MNHGY, CDR2 SAAAGT. The CDR3 has 13 amino acids, counting both end residues. CDR3 region: CASGVDSPLHFGN.

This clonotype was seen at least ten times. The chain couples TRBV6-1 to TRBJ2-5; D is undetermined. The J call is in doubt because the DNA end fits TRBJ2-7 better. The germline gives CDR1 MNHNS, CDR2 SASEGT. The CDR3 is 15 amino acids. As DNA, the CDR3 is TGTGCCAGCACCCAAAGGCCTGACGACGGCTACGAGCAGTACTTC. Its protein is CASTQRPDDGYEQYF.

The chain combines TRBV28 with TRBJ1-3; D remains unclear. The CDR3 runs 15 residues. V lost 3 bases, J lost 3 bases, and 12 bases lay in between. Germline V gives CDR1 MDHEN, CDR2 SYDVKM. CDR3 region: CASSFGTVRGNTIYF. The CDR3 region has the DNA TGTGCCAGCAGTTTCGGAACAGTCCGTGGAAACACCATATATTTT.

This sequence joins TRBV11-2 and TRBJ2-3; tentatively, D is TRBD2 (6 bases). The CDR3 has 15 residues. The germline V gene has CDR1 SGHAT and CDR2 FQNNGV. V was cut by 4 bases and J by 2 bases, with 13 bases left in between. CDR3: CASSSVRDFTDTQYF. Here the CDR3 DNA reads TGTGCCAGCAGCTCCGTCCGGGACTTCACAGATACGCAGTATTTT.

Concerning this clonotype: This may stem from a read error, because a much larger clone lies one nucleotide away. The rearrangement joins TRBV7-8 to TRBJ2-3; maybe TRBD2 (5 bases). Germline CDR1 SGHVS, CDR2 FQNEAQ. There are 12 residues in the CDR3. V dropped 8 bases and J dropped 14 bases, with 20 bases sitting between them. This CDR3 is CASAAAAGELYF. The CDR3 nucleotides read TGTGCCAGCGCCGCCGCTGCCGGGGAGCTGTATTTT.

The chain combines TRBV5-4 with TRBJ2-1; D gene uncertain. CDR3 length equals 14 residues. The germline gives CDR1 SGHNT, CDR2 YYREEE (reference sequence). V was pared by 7 bases and J by 12 bases, with 23 bases between. DNA for the CDR3: TGTGCCAGCCTACCCGATGCCAGCACAGATACGCAGTTCTTC. Residues: CASLPDASTDTQFF.

The chain combines TRBV12-3 or TRBV12-4 with TRBJ1-2; D not certain. This CDR3 is built from 15 residues. The ends were cut back, 3 bases at V and 5 bases at J, with 16 bases in the middle. The CDR3 sequence: CASSFKGIGVYGYTF. As DNA, the CDR3 is TGTGCCAGCAGTTTCAAAGGCATCGGGGTTTATGGCTACACCTTC.

This clonotype was detected ten times or more. The chain couples TRBV5-1 to TRBJ1-2; 7 nucleotides agree with TRBD1. Germline CDR1 SGHRS, CDR2 YFSETQ. The CDR3 extends over 14 amino acids. With V trimmed by 2 bases and J by 3 bases, 4 bases remained unmatched. For the CDR3, the DNA is TGCGCCAGCAGCTTACAGGGGCACCACTATGGCTACACCTTC. This sequence encodes CASSLQGHHYGYTF.

This clonotype was detected many times. The V call is TRBV5-5, the J call TRBJ1-1; unclear D gene. The CDR3 length is 16 residues. Trimming stripped 1 base from V and 3 bases from J, with 16 bases between. Per the germline V gene, CDR1 is SGHKS and CDR2 is YYEKEE (reference sequence). CDR3 bases: TGTGCCAGCAGCTTGTGGGGATTGGGTATGGACACTGAAGCTTTCTTT. Its translation is CASSLWGLGMDTEAFF.

This clonotype was seen a handful of times. The chain employs TRBV15 and TRBJ2-1; tentatively, D is TRBD1 (5 bases). The J call may be mistaken, given a closer DNA end match to TRBJ2-7. Germline V lookup: CDR1 LNHNV, CDR2 YYDKDF (reference sequence). This CDR3 is built from 14 residues. In DNA, the CDR3 is TGTGCCACCAGCAGCGGACACGACAGCTACGAGCAGTACTTC. Its translation: CATSSGHDSYEQYF.

The V gene is TRBV7-2, the J gene TRBJ2-3; 7 bases match TRBD1. V shed 1 base and J 9 bases; nucleotides not matched to a gene: 4. The CDR3 length is 13 residues. In germline, CDR1 is SGHTA, CDR2 FQGNSA. The CDR3 protein is CASSLDYRGTQYF. The DNA for the CDR3 is TGTGCCAGCAGCTTAGACTACAGGGGAACGCAGTATTTT.

The sample holds many counts of this clonotype. The V gene is TRBV5-5, the J gene TRBJ2-3, with 10 bases aligning to TRBD2. Germline V gene data show CDR1 as SGHKS and CDR2 as YYEKEE (reference sequence). V was clipped by 1 base and J by 4 bases; unmatched bases: 6. CDR3 length: 16 residues. The DNA of the CDR3 is TGTGCCAGCAGCTTGATTGGGACTAGCGACTCAGATACGCAGTATTTT. Translating it yields CASSLIGTSDSDTQYF.

This clonotype came up many times. The chain has TRBV7-3 and TRBJ1-6; maybe TRBD1 (6 bases). Looked up from germline, CDR1 is SGHTA and CDR2 is FQGTGA. The V end lost 1 base, the J end lost 8 bases, and 12 bases lay between the germline ends. The CDR3 has 15 amino acids. For the CDR3, the DNA is TGTGCCAGCAGCTTAAAAGGAGGGGGTCATTCACCCCTCCACTTT. Protein sequence: CASSLKGGGHSPLHF.

The chain combines TRBV12-5 with TRBJ2-2; D is unresolved. This CDR3 is 11 amino acids long. The V end was cut by 2 bases, the J end by 8 bases, with 3 bases between. Germline V gives CDR1 LGHNT, CDR2 FRNRAP. CDR3 amino acids: CASGLSGELFF. CDR3 DNA sequence: TGTGCTAGTGGTTTGTCTGGGGAGCTGTTTTTT.

This clonotype was recorded many times. The chain uses TRBV10-3 and TRBJ1-1, with D perhaps matching TRBD1 (6 bases). From germline, CDR1 is ENHRY and CDR2 SYGVKD. The CDR3 contains 13 residues. Between the trimmed V and J ends, which lost 10 bases and 1 base, there was a span of 13 bases. CDR3 nucleotide sequence: TGTGCCACCTTAAGGACAGCGAACACTGAAGCTTTCTTT. Translated: CATLRTANTEAFF.

This clonotype was detected many times. The rearrangement uses TRBV5-1 and TRBJ2-2; D might be TRBD2 (6 bases). The CDR3 spans 14 residues. V lost 2 bases and J 8 bases, leaving 13 bases between the germline ends. Germline V lookup: CDR1 SGHRS, CDR2 YFSETQ. The CDR3 spells CASSFNGGSGELFF. The CDR3 bases are TGCGCCAGCAGCTTTAACGGAGGGTCTGGGGAGCTGTTTTTT.

This clonotype was counted between two and nine times. The CDR3 protein is CGTGRGVTEAFF. The CDR3 DNA reads as TGTGGCACGGGCAGGGGGGTCACTGAAGCTTTCTTT. This sequence joins TRBV28 and TRBJ1-1; 7 positions agree with TRBD1. Per germline, CDR1 MDHEN and CDR2 SYDVKM. There are 12 residues in the CDR3.

This chain links TRBV18 with TRBJ2-3; 11 positions match TRBD2. The J call may not be correct, given that the DNA end is closer to TRBJ2-1. CDR1 is KGHSH, CDR2 LQKENI, per germline. The CDR3 length is 16 residues. This CDR3 is CASSPPALAGGETQFF. Here the CDR3 DNA reads TGTGCCAGCTCACCACCGGCTTTAGCGGGAGGGGAGACCCAGTTCTTC.

This clonotype was found many times. The chain carries TRBV6-1 and TRBJ2-3; 8 bases map to TRBD2. The V and J ends lost 7 bases and 0 bases, in that order; junction bases with no gene match: 12. The CDR3 is made up of 17 amino acids. Germline loops: CDR1 MNHNS, CDR2 SASEGT. For the CDR3, the DNA is TGTGCCAGCATCAGGGGTAGGGTAGCGGGAAGCACAGATACGCAGTATTTT. This translates into CASIRGRVAGSTDTQYF.

This clonotype has more than one count but fewer than ten. CDR3 residues: CASSRGYTSYNEQFF. The DNA for the CDR3 is TGTGCCAGCAGTAGAGGGTATACCTCCTACAATGAGCAGTTCTTC. The V call is TRBV9, the J call TRBJ2-1; the D gene is possibly TRBD2 (5 bases). The CDR3 contains 15 residues. CDR1 is SGDLS, CDR2 YYNGEE, per germline. The V gene lost 5 bases and the J gene lost 0 bases, with 12 bases spanning the gap. Drawing the rest from reference TRBV9 and TRBJ2-1, the complete variable domain is DSGVTQTPKHLITATGQRVTLRCSPRSGDLSVYWYQQSLDQGLQFLIQYYNGEERAKGNILERFSAQQFPDLHSELNLSSLELGDSALYFCASSRGYTSYNEQFFGPGTRLTVL.

This chain links TRBV7-2 with TRBJ2-4; 10 bases align to TRBD1. Gene TRBJ2-7 matches the end of the DNA better, so the J call may be wrong. Germline values: CDR1 SGHTA, CDR2 FQGNSA. There are 14 residues in the CDR3. CDR3 in DNA: TGTGCCAGCAGCCGGGACAGGGGTAACGACGAGCAGTACTTC. This translates into CASSRDRGNDEQYF.

This clonotype was observed at least ten times. The chain carries TRBV11-1 and TRBJ2-7; TRBD1 agrees at 9 bases. The CDR3 extends over 14 amino acids. Losses at the gene ends were 5 bases for V and 3 bases for J; bases not matched to a gene: 5. Germline CDR1 reads SGHAT; CDR2 reads FQDESV (reference sequence). In nucleotides, the CDR3 is TGTGCCAGCAGCCCGGACAGGGGACACTACGAGCAGTACTTC. Protein: CASSPDRGHYEQYF.

This clonotype was picked up one time. The chain uses TRBV6-8 and TRBJ2-5; tentatively, D is TRBD1 (6 bases). TRBJ2-1 explains the end of the DNA better; the J call may be wrong. This CDR3 has 11 amino acids. Per germline, CDR1 MNHGY and CDR2 SAAAGT. The CDR3 protein is CASGQFAEQFF. DNA for the CDR3: TGTGCCAGCGGACAGTTCGCTGAGCAGTTCTTC.

The chain links TRBV6-8 to TRBJ2-2; TRBD1 matches 9 bases. V gave up 6 bases and J gave up 5 bases; unmatched junction bases: 10. CDR1 and CDR2 (germline): MNHGY, SAAAGT. This CDR3 region has 16 residues. The CDR3 sequence is CASRRGGTGKTGELFF. For the CDR3, the DNA is TGTGCCAGCAGGAGGGGTGGGACAGGGAAAACCGGGGAGCTGTTTTTT.

In its sample, this clonotype was seen many times. The J gene is TRBJ1-2, the V gene TRBV6-1; perhaps TRBD1 as D (6 bases). The V gene lost 6 bases and the J gene lost 5 bases, with 13 bases spanning the gap. The CDR3 totals 13 residues. Germline V gene lookup returns CDR1 MNHNS and CDR2 SASEGT. The CDR3 coding sequence is TGTGCCAGCAGCACCGACAGGAGGTATGGCTACACCTTC. It encodes CASSTDRRYGYTF.